One sample yielded the 30 T cell receptor beta chains listed below, sequenced in a study of OX40 agonist ivuxolimab in advanced cancers. Produced via immunoSEQ multiplex PCR; TCRdb's table is partial and in-frame only. The sample holds about 39,000 clones, 92% seen once. The sequencing used CD4+ or CD8+ T cells sorted from blood, collected in a trial of the OX40 agonist ivuxolimab. The receptors here all came from an adult with an advanced solid tumor such as melanoma, head and neck, liver or kidney cancer.

This sequence joins TRBV2 and TRBJ2-1, with 7 bases matching TRBD2. The CDR3 has 14 amino acids. With 7 bases clipped from V and 6 bases from J, the junction kept 9 bases outside the gene matches. Germline V gene lookup returns CDR1 SNHLY and CDR2 FYNNEI. CDR3 amino acids: CASTGGGEGNEQFF. For the CDR3, the DNA is TGTGCCAGCACGGGAGGCGGGGAGGGCAATGAGCAGTTCTTC.

A remark on this clone: In the same sample, other DNA sequences code for this CDR3. V and J are TRBV9 and TRBJ2-5, with D perhaps matching TRBD1 or TRBD2 (5 bases each). The germline V and J ends were trimmed by 4 bases and 5 bases, with 15 bases remaining between them. CDR3 length: 14 amino acids. The germline V gene encodes CDR1 SGDLS and CDR2 YYNGEE. The CDR3 nucleotides are TGTGCCAGCAGCCTCGGGACGGGACCCGAGACCCAGTACTTC. This sequence encodes CASSLGTGPETQYF.

This clone was observed once. The chain carries TRBV20-1 and TRBJ2-7, with D unclear. Germline V gene lookup returns CDR1 DFQATT and CDR2 SNEGSKA (reference sequence). V was clipped by 2 bases and J by 0 bases, with 2 bases between them. The CDR3 is 11 residues long. The CDR3, as DNA: TGCAGTGCTAGATACTCCTACGAGCAGTACTTC. Translating gives CSARYSYEQYF.

The gene calls are TRBV27 and TRBJ1-4; 8 positions match TRBD1. Germline V lookup: CDR1 MNHEY, CDR2 SMNVEV (reference sequence). The CDR3 is made up of 18 amino acids. The V and J ends lost 3 bases and 1 base, in that order; junction bases with no gene match: 10. CDR3 sequence (DNA): TGTGCCAGCAGTTTCTGGACAGGGAGAGGGAAAACTAATGAAAAACTGTTTTTT. Amino acids: CASSFWTGRGKTNEKLFF.

This clone has a single count. The chain is built from TRBV4-3 and TRBJ2-1; D ambiguous. Trimming shortened V by 1 base and J by 2 bases, and 9 bases separated the two germline ends. Germline V gene lookup returns CDR1 LGHNA and CDR2 YSLEER. The CDR3 totals 15 residues. For the CDR3, the DNA is TGCGCCAGCAGCCAAGGCCAGAGCCCCTACAATGAGCAGTTCTTC. Translation gives CASSQGQSPYNEQFF.

This clone was seen a single time. V and J are TRBV7-9 and TRBJ2-1, with D possibly TRBD2 on 5 matching bases. The length of the CDR3 is 15 residues. The germline V gene encodes CDR1 SEHNR and CDR2 FQNEAQ (reference sequence). The V end lost 6 bases, the J end lost 6 bases, and 18 bases lay between the germline ends. The CDR3 coding sequence is TGTGCCAGCAGATGGCTAGGGAGCCCCACCAATGAGCAGTTCTTC. Translated, it gives CASRWLGSPTNEQFF.

The J gene is TRBJ1-1, the V gene TRBV6-6; no definite D call. The V gene lost 3 bases and the J gene lost 11 bases, with 7 bases spanning the gap. The germline V gene encodes CDR1 MNHNY and CDR2 SVGAGI (reference sequence). This CDR3 is 10 amino acids long. CDR3 bases: TGTGCCAGCAGTTATGTAACGGCTTTCTTT. Protein product: CASSYVTAFF.

This chain uses TRBV13 with TRBJ2-7; TRBD1 is a possible D gene (5 bases). Trimming took 5 bases from V and 4 from J, leaving 12 bases between them. Germline lookup yields CDR1 PRHDT and CDR2 FYEKMQ (reference sequence). The CDR3 is made up of 13 amino acids. CDR3 sequence reads: CASSPSTVYEQYF. CDR3 nucleotide sequence: TGTGCCAGCAGCCCTTCGACAGTATACGAGCAGTACTTC.

The chain links TRBV7-9 to TRBJ2-1; 12 bases fit TRBD2. The CDR3 covers 18 residues. Germline V gene lookup returns CDR1 SEHNR and CDR2 FQNEAQ (reference sequence). V shed 5 bases and J 10 bases; nucleotides not matched to a gene: 18. CDR3 bases: TGTGCCAGCAGCCACCCTGCGGCGACTAGCGGGAGCGTCCGGGAGCAGTTCTTC. Translation: CASSHPAATSGSVREQFF.

This sequence joins TRBV27 and TRBJ2-3; the D gene is possibly TRBD2 (5 bases). V was shortened by 0 bases and J by 4 bases, with 8 bases between the two germline ends. CDR3 size: 14 residues. Germline CDR1 MNHEY, CDR2 SMNVEV (reference sequence). As DNA, the CDR3 is TGTGCCAGCAGTTTATCGCGGGTTCCAGATACGCAGTATTTT. Protein sequence: CASSLSRVPDTQYF.

Comment on this clone: The junction departs from germline at one end; a sequencing error may be responsible. The chain joins TRBV7-7 to TRBJ2-7; D gene unclear. Looked up from germline, CDR1 is SSHAT and CDR2 is FNYEAQ (reference sequence). CDR3 length: 16 residues. The DNA of the CDR3 is TGTGCTAGCAGCCATCCAACGGTTTCGAACTCCTACGAGCAGTACTTC. Its translation: CASSHPTVSNSYEQYF.

The chain is built from TRBV6-1 and TRBJ2-7; D is unclear. Germline V gene data show CDR1 as MNHNS and CDR2 as SASEGT. There are 13 residues in the CDR3. V lost 4 bases to trimming and J lost 2 bases, with 9 bases between them. The CDR3: CASSVGITYEQYF. The CDR3, as DNA: TGTGCCAGCAGTGTAGGAATAACCTACGAGCAGTACTTC.

The chain couples TRBV7-3 to TRBJ2-7; weak D call: TRBD1 (6 bases). This CDR3 is built from 13 residues. V was cut by 6 bases and J by 6 bases, with 15 bases left in between. Germline V gene data show CDR1 as SGHTA and CDR2 as FQGTGA. The CDR3 loop is CASRHREGVEQYF. The CDR3 DNA reads TGTGCCAGCAGGCACAGGGAAGGAGTCGAGCAGTACTTC.

V and J are TRBV27 and TRBJ2-1, with D tentatively TRBD1 (5 bases). The CDR3 runs 15 residues. Trimming cost V 0 bases and J 0 bases, with 6 bases left between them. The V gene's germline CDR1 is MNHEY and CDR2 SMNVEV (reference sequence). The CDR3 here is CASSLSDSSYNEQFF. In DNA form, the CDR3 reads TGTGCCAGCAGTTTATCCGACAGCTCCTACAATGAGCAGTTCTTC.

The chain couples TRBV2 to TRBJ1-5, with D possibly being TRBD1 (5 bases). The length of the CDR3 is 14 residues. CDR1 and CDR2 from the germline V gene are SNHLY and FYNNEI. V lost 1 base and J lost 1, with 5 bases in between. CDR3 in amino acids: CASSEEGSNQPQHF. DNA for the CDR3: TGTGCCAGCAGTGAAGAGGGGAGCAATCAGCCCCAGCATTTT.

The gene calls are TRBV14 and TRBJ1-2; D is uncertain. Trimming stripped 2 bases from V and 8 bases from J, with 12 bases between. There are 13 residues in the CDR3. The germline gives CDR1 SGHDN, CDR2 FVKESK. CDR3 bases: TGTGCCAGCAGCCAATGGGGTTCGGAGGGCTACACCTTC. Translated: CASSQWGSEGYTF.

This clone was recorded only once. V is TRBV2 and J is TRBJ2-3, with a tentative D call TRBD2 (6 bases). V lost 6 bases to trimming and J lost 6 bases, with 16 bases between them. The CDR3 covers 14 residues. Germline V gene lookup returns CDR1 SNHLY and CDR2 FYNNEI. This chain's CDR3 is CASSREFGVDTQYF. The CDR3 nucleotides read TGTGCCAGCAGCCGGGAGTTTGGGGTGGATACGCAGTATTTT.

This chain's CDR3 is CASSFPALTGKDEQYF. The CDR3 nucleotides read TGTGCCAGCAGCTTTCCTGCATTGACAGGGAAAGACGAGCAGTACTTC. The rearrangement joins TRBV7-9 to TRBJ2-7; 7 bases line up with TRBD1. The CDR3 consists of 16 residues. Germline V CDR1 and CDR2: SEHNR, FQNEAQ (reference sequence). J was trimmed by 5 bases and V by 3 bases; bases with no gene match: 13.

V usage is TRBV9 and J usage is TRBJ2-1; D remains ambiguous. Germline lookup yields CDR1 SGDLS and CDR2 YYNGEE. This CDR3 spans 13 amino acids. The V and J ends lost 4 bases and 4 bases respectively, with 9 bases between them. In DNA form, the CDR3 reads TGTGCCAGCAGCCACGGAAGGTACAATGAGCAGTTCTTC. Its protein is CASSHGRYNEQFF. Variable domain in full (rest from reference TRBV9 and TRBJ2-1): DSGVTQTPKHLITATGQRVTLRCSPRSGDLSVYWYQQSLDQGLQFLIQYYNGEERAKGNILERFSAQQFPDLHSELNLSSLELGDSALYFCASSHGRYNEQFFGPGTRLTVL.

This clone appeared a single time. CDR3 DNA: TGTGCTAGTGGTTCTGTGGCGCATGAGCAGTTCTTC. Residues: CASGSVAHEQFF. The rearrangement joins TRBV12-5 to TRBJ2-1; unclear D gene. The CDR3 has 12 residues. Per germline, CDR1 LGHNT and CDR2 FRNRAP. Between the trimmed V and J ends, which lost 4 bases and 8 bases, there was a span of 9 bases.

The chain links TRBV13 to TRBJ2-7, with 7 bases aligning to TRBD1. CDR3 length: 14 amino acids. V was pared by 5 bases and J by 2 bases, with 6 bases of the junction left unmatched. Germline V gene data show CDR1 as PRHDT and CDR2 as FYEKMQ (reference sequence). CDR3: CASSGGQGAYEQYF. DNA of the CDR3: TGTGCCAGCAGCGGCGGGCAGGGGGCCTACGAGCAGTACTTC.

The rearrangement links TRBV28 to TRBJ1-5; D ambiguous. V shed 4 bases and J shed 10 bases, with 11 bases lying between them. Germline CDR1 is MDHEN and CDR2 is SYDVKM. This CDR3 is 12 amino acids long. In DNA form, the CDR3 reads TGTGCCAGCAGTTACCCGTATGCTCCCCAGCATTTT. Translation: CASSYPYAPQHF.

This chain connects TRBV9 to TRBJ2-1; 10 nucleotides align to TRBD2. The CDR3 covers 16 residues. Per germline, CDR1 SGDLS and CDR2 YYNGEE. The V and J ends lost 2 bases and 1 base, in that order; junction bases with no gene match: 3. The chain's CDR3 is CASSVSSGGSYNEQFF. CDR3 nucleotides: TGTGCCAGCAGCGTTTCTAGCGGGGGATCCTACAATGAGCAGTTCTTC. Full variable domain (missing parts from reference TRBV9 and TRBJ2-1): DSGVTQTPKHLITATGQRVTLRCSPRSGDLSVYWYQQSLDQGLQFLIQYYNGEERAKGNILERFSAQQFPDLHSELNLSSLELGDSALYFCASSVSSGGSYNEQFFGPGTRLTVL.

The chain carries TRBV6-1 and TRBJ2-1; D remains ambiguous. V dropped 3 bases and J dropped 0 bases, with 15 bases sitting between them. Germline V gene lookup returns CDR1 MNHNS and CDR2 SASEGT. CDR3 length: 17 amino acids. The CDR3 bases are TGTGCCAGCAGTGATGGGCCGGGTCTAAGCTCCTACAATGAGCAGTTCTTC. Protein: CASSDGPGLSSYNEQFF.

The chain links TRBV4-1 to TRBJ2-3; the match to TRBD2 covers 12 bases. Germline lookup yields CDR1 MGHRA and CDR2 YSYEKL. The length of the CDR3 is 16 residues. V trimming: 4 bases; J trimming: 3 bases; junction bases outside the gene matches: 5. The chain's CDR3 is CASSLRTSGMTDTQYF. The CDR3 coding sequence is TGCGCCAGCAGCCTGCGGACTAGCGGGATGACAGATACGCAGTATTTT.

The chain joins TRBV11-2 to TRBJ2-3, with D possibly matching TRBD1 (5 bases). Germline CDR1 and CDR2: SGHAT and FQNNGV. V was pared by 1 base and J by 4 bases, with 9 bases between. The CDR3 extends over 14 amino acids. The CDR3 reads CASSLGQGPDTQYF. The CDR3, as DNA: TGTGCCAGCAGCTTAGGCCAGGGTCCAGATACGCAGTATTTT. The full variable domain, in which reference TRBV11-2 and TRBJ2-3 provide the parts outside the CDR3, is EAGVAQSPRYKIIEKRQSVAFWCNPISGHATLYWYQQILGQGPKLLIQFQNNGVVDDSQLPKDRFSAERLKGVDSTLKIQPAKLEDSAVYLCASSLGQGPDTQYFGPGTRLTVL.

The chain joins TRBV19 to TRBJ2-7, with 9 positions matching TRBD2. Germline-derived CDR1 and CDR2 are LNHDA and SQIVND (reference sequence). This CDR3 is built from 14 residues. With 5 bases clipped from V and 3 bases from J, the junction kept 5 bases outside the gene matches. The CDR3 loop is CASSPGLAGYEQYF. The CDR3 DNA follows: TGTGCCAGTAGTCCGGGACTAGCAGGCTACGAGCAGTACTTC.

V is TRBV11-2 and J is TRBJ2-7; tentatively, D is TRBD1 or TRBD2 (5 bases each). The CDR3 has 13 amino acids. Germline CDR1 is SGHAT and CDR2 is FQNNGV. V was pared by 5 bases and J by 3 bases, with 11 bases between. CDR3 region: CASSVRDGYEQYF. CDR3 bases: TGTGCCAGCAGCGTCCGGGACGGCTACGAGCAGTACTTC.

V and J are TRBV10-1 and TRBJ2-7, with 10 bases that match TRBD1. Losses at the gene ends were 5 bases for V and 2 bases for J; bases not matched to a gene: 6. Germline CDR1 WNHNN, CDR2 SYGVQD (reference sequence). This CDR3 has 15 amino acids. In nucleotides, the CDR3 is TGCGCCAGCAGTTCTGACAGGGGGCTCCCCTACGAGCAGTACTTC. Translating gives CASSSDRGLPYEQYF.

Here the CDR3 DNA reads TGTGCCAGCAGTTACTCCACTGAGCAGTACTTC. Translated: CASSYSTEQYF. The rearrangement uses TRBV6-5 and TRBJ2-7; D remains ambiguous. Trimming took 0 bases from V and 7 from J, leaving 4 bases between them. Looked up from germline, CDR1 is MNHEY and CDR2 is SVGAGI. This CDR3 region has 11 residues.